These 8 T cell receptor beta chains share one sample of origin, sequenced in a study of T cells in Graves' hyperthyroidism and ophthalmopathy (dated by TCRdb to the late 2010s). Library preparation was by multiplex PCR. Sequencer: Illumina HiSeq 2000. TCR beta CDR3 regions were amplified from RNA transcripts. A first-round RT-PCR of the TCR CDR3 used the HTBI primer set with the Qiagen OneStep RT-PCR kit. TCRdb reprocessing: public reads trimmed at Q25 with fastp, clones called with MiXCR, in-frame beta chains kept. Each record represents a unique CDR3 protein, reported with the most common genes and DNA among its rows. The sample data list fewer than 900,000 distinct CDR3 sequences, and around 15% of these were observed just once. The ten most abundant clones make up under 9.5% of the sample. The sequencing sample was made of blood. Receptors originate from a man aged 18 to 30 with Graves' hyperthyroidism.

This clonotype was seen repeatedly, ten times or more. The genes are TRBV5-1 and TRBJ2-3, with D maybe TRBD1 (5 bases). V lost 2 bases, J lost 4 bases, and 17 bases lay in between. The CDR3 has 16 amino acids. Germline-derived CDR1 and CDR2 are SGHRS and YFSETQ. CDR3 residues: CASSFSTDVGADTQYF. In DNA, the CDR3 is TGCGCCAGCAGCTTTTCGACAGACGTAGGGGCAGATACGCAGTATTTT.

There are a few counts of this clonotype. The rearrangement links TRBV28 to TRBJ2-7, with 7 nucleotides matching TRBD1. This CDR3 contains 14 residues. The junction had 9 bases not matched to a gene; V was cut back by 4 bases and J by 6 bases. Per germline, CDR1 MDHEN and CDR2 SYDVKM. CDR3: CASSSGTANPEQYF. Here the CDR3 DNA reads TGTGCCAGCAGTTCCGGGACAGCCAACCCCGAGCAGTACTTC.

CDR3 in amino acids: CASSLARRGRVTDTQYF. The DNA of the CDR3 is TGTGCCAGCAGCTTAGCACGACGCGGGAGGGTGACAGATACGCAGTATTTT. V is TRBV7-6 and J is TRBJ2-3, with 9 nucleotides matching TRBD2. V was pared by 0 bases and J by 3 bases, with 7 bases of the junction left unmatched. Germline values: CDR1 SGHVS, CDR2 FNYEAQ. CDR3 size: 17 residues.

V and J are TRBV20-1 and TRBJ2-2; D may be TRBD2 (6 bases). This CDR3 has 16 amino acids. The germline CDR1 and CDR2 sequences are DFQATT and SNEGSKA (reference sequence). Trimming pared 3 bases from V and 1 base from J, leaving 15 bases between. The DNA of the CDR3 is TGCAGTGCTAGCGGGAGATACTATTTGAACACCGGGGAGCTGTTTTTT. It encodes CSASGRYYLNTGELFF.

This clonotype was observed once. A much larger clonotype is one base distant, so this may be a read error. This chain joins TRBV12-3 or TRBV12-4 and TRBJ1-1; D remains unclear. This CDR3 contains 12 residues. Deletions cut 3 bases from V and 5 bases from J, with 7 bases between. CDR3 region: CASSFTATEAFF. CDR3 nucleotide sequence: TGTGCCAGCAGTTTCACAGCGACTGAAGCTTTCTTT.

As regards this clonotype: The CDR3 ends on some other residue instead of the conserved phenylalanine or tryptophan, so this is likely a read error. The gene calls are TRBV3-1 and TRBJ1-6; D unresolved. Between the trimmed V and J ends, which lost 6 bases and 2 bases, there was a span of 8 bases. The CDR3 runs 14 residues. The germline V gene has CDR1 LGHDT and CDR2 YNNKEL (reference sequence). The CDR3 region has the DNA TGTGCCAGCAGTCCCGTCCCCTATAATTCACCCCTCCACCTT. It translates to CASSPVPYNSPLHL.

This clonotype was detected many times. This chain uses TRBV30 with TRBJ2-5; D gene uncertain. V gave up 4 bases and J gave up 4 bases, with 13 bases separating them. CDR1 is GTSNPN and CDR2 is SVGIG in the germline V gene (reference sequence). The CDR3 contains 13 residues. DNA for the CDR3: TGTGCCTGGAAGAAGAAGGAAACAGAGACCCAGTACTTC. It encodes CAWKKKETETQYF.

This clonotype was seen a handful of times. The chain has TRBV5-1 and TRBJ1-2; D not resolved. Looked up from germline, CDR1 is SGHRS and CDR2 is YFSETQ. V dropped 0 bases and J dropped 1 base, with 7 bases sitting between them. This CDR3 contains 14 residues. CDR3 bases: TGCGCCAGCAGCTTGGCCGTGGATAACTATGGCTACACCTTC. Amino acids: CASSLAVDNYGYTF.